This TCR beta chain derives from a study of blood T cells in healthy people across ages (dated by TCRdb to about 2015). Notes on the research overall: In model experiments, template switching captured roughly one uniquely barcoded TCR beta cDNA molecule for every two T cells. The study measured age-related changes in TCR beta repertoire diversity using deep sequencing normalized with unique cDNA molecular identifiers. Donors were grouped into four age groups: young (average roughly 15 years), middle-aged (39), aged (around 60) and long-lived (around 80). To avoid experimental bias, donors of different ages were distributed randomly across sequencing lanes. For two donors (one aged 18 to 30 and one aged 80 or older), the study analyzed two additional independent replicas of 1 million unique cDNA reads from the same blood draw. The study at large found these results: The percentage of naive T cells measured by flow cytometry correlated strongly with observed TCR beta diversity. Because the CMV infection status of the donors was unknown, age-related changes in expanded clonotypes may potentially have been confounded. Because profiling used bulk unsorted PBMCs, naive and antigen-experienced compartments could not be compared conclusively. Compared with the aged group, more naive CD4+ T cells, fewer expanded clones and increased TCR diversity were shown by the long-lived group, suggesting age selection. Estimates of total diversity from one million sequenced T cells were regarded as lower bounds and underestimates. As age increased, observed TCR beta diversity per million T cells dropped in a roughly linear way, and a significant reduction was already evident by age roughly 40.

The donors were around 39 Caucasian individuals from Russia, aged 6 to 90 years, who were systemically healthy. Approximately 9.3 milliliters of peripheral blood were collected from each donor into EDTA-treated Vacutainer tubes. Ficoll-Paque density-gradient centrifugation was used to isolate PBMCs, with at least 6.5 million per sample. Total RNA was extracted from PBMCs with Trizol reagent, with at least 5 micrograms obtained per sample. For every donor, flow cytometry on a PBMC aliquot measured the percentage of naive CD45RAhigh/CD27high T cells. This clonotype is a singleton in its sample. Its binding antigen is unknown. No qualities accompany the bases; no much larger clone lies one base away. The library came from 5' RACE. A second PCR of roughly 6 to 12 cycles was run with a J-beta primer mix and a sample-barcoded 5' primer. Each TCR beta cDNA molecule received a unique molecular identifier from a template-switch 5' adaptor carrying 12 random nucleotides. Each sample yielded at least 2.5 million CDR3-containing paired-end reads. The Mint cDNA synthesis kit, primed by a TRBC-specific oligonucleotide, was used to synthesize first-strand cDNA from all RNA. All cDNA was treated with uracil-DNA glycosylase and then went through a first 18-cycle PCR with the universal primers M1SS and BC2_uni_R. The paper's data handling went like this. Each sample was normalized by randomly selecting 1 million high-quality reads, each carrying a distinct molecular identifier. Instead of being binned into consensus sequences, reads with shared molecular identifiers were discarded. MiTCR, set to a Q25 quality threshold and the strictest error-elimination algorithm, was used for CDR3 identification, clonotype clustering and error correction. A nonparametric unseen species model with Euler transformation was used to estimate lower-bound total TCR beta diversity. TCRdb reprocessing: public reads trimmed at Q25 with fastp, clones called with MiXCR, in-frame beta chains kept. Rows matching on CDR3 protein sequence are summarized as one entry with the most common DNA and genes. The V and J calls were determined by TCRdb, not by the authors. Counted in this sample were fewer than 2,000,000 distinct CDR3 sequences; about 39% of them appeared once. 23% of the sample is in the top ten clones.

The receptor comes from a human donor in good health. Sequencing was carried out using blood.

The sequenced DNA is TGTGCCAGCAGTGAATTTGGGGCCGCGCAGTATTTT. Translation gives CASSEFGAAQYF. This chain is built from TRBV25-1 and TRBJ2-3; the D gene is perhaps TRBD1, on 5 matching bases. Between the V and J ends, shortened by 1 base and 10 bases respectively, the junction contains 9 bases. The germline V gene specifies MGHDK as CDR1 and SYGVNS as CDR2. Its CDR3 holds 12 amino acids, cysteine through phenylalanine. Of the read, only the CDR3 DNA is kept; its 36 bases are in frame from base 1.